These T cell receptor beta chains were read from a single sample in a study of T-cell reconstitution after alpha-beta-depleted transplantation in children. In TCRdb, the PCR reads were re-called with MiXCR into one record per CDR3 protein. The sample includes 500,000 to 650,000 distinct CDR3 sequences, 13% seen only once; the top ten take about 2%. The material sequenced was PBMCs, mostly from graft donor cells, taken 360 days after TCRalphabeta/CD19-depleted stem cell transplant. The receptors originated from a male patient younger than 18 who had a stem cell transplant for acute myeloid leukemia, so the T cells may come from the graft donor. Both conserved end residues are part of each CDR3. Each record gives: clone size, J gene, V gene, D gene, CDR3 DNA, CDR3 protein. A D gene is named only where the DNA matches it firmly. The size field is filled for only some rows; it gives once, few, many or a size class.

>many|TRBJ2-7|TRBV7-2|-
TGTGCCAGCAGCTTATCAAGAGGGGCCTCCTACGAGCAGTACTTC
CASSLSRGASYEQYF
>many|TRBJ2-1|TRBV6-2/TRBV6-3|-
TGTGCCAGCAGAATCGACAGCCACCCCTACAATGAGCAGTTCTTC
CASRIDSHPYNEQFF
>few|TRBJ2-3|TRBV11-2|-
TGTGCCAGCAGCCCATACAGCACAGATACGCAGTATTTT
CASSPYSTDTQYF
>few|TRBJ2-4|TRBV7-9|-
TGTGCCAGCAGCTCACGGACGGGTCCTAAGCCAAAAAACATTCAGTACTTC
CASSSRTGPKPKNIQYF
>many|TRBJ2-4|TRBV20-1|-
TGCAGCGGTTCGAGGGTGGCCAAAAACATTCAGTACTTC
CSGSRVAKNIQYF
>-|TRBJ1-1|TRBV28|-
TGTGCCAGCAGTTTGCGACTTTCGAACACTGAAGCTTTCTTT
CASSLRLSNTEAFF
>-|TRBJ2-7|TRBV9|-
TGTGCCAGCAGCGTAGCTGGGCTTAGCTCCTACGAGCAGTACTTC
CASSVAGLSSYEQYF
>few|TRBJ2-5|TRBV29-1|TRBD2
TGCAGCGTTGCAGTAGGGGGACTAGCGACCCAGTACTTC
CSVAVGGLATQYF
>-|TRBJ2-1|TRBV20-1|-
TGCAGTGCTAGAGATCTCGGGTCCGAAAGGAACTACAATGAGCAGTTCTTC
CSARDLGSERNYNEQFF
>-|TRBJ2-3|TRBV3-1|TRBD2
TGTGCCAGCAGCCATACCCTAGCGGGAGTGGTCACAGATACGCAGTATTTT
CASSHTLAGVVTDTQYF
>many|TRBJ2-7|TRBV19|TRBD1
TGTGCCAGTAGTCAGTCCCTGACAGGGGGCTTCGAGCAGTACTTC
CASSQSLTGGFEQYF
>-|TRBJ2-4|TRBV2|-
TGTGCCAGCAGTGACCTACTAGATTGGGTCAAAAACATTCAGTACTTC
CASSDLLDWVKNIQYF
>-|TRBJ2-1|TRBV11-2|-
TGTGCCAGCAGCTTAGGGGGCCTCTACAATGAGCAGTTCTTC
CASSLGGLYNEQFF
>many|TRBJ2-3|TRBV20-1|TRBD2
TGCAGTGCTGCGGAGGGACTAGCGGGAGCAGATACGCAGTATTTT
CSAAEGLAGADTQYF
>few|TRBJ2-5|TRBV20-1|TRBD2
TGCAGTGCTAGAGACCTAGCGGGAGTACGGGAGACCCAGTACTTC
CSARDLAGVRETQYF
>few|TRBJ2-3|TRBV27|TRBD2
TGTGCCAGCAGTTTGGGACTAGCCATCGATACGCAGTATTTT
CASSLGLAIDTQYF
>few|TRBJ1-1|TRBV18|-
TGTGCCAGCTCACCACGTGGTGAAGCTTTCTTT
CASSPRGEAFF
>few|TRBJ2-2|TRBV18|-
TGTGCCAGCTCACCACGACCCATCACCGGGGAGCTGTTTTTT
CASSPRPITGELFF
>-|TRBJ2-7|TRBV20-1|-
TGCAGTGCTAGTAGGACCCTGCACAGCGATTACGAGCAGTACTTC
CSASRTLHSDYEQYF
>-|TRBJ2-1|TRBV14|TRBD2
TGTGCCAGCAGCCAAGATAAGCGGGAGGGCCGTGATAATGAGCAGTTCTTC
CASSQDKREGRDNEQFF
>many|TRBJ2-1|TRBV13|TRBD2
TGTGCCAGCAGCTTAGAGAGGGGACTAGCGGCCTACAATGAGCAGTTCTTC
CASSLERGLAAYNEQFF
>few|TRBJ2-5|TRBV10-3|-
TGTGCCATCAGTGACCCGGACCCCCACGATAAACAAGAGACCCAGTACTTC
CAISDPDPHDKQETQYF
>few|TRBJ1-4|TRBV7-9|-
TGTGCCAGCAGCGCCGGGGGTGCAACTAATGAAAAACTGTTTTTT
CASSAGGATNEKLFF
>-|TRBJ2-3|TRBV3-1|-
TGTGCCAGCACCCAAGATCAAGATACGCAGTATTTT
CASTQDQDTQYF
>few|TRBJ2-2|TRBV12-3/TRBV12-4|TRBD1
TGTGCCAGCAGCCCAGGACAGGGCCCGAACACCGGGGAGCTGTTTTTT
CASSPGQGPNTGELFF
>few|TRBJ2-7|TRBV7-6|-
TGTGCCAGCAGCTTAGCGAAGGATTACGGCTACGAGCAGTACTTC
CASSLAKDYGYEQYF
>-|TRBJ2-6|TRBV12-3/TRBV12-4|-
TGTGCCAGCAGTTTACGCTCAGGGTTCTCTGGGGCCAACGTCCTGACTTTC
CASSLRSGFSGANVLTF
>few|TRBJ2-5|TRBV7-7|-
TGTGCTAGCAGCTTAGACCCGGGGGAAGAGACCCAGTACTTC
CASSLDPGEETQYF
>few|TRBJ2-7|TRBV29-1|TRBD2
TGCAGCGTCGGAATCCTAGCGGGAGGGCCGGGGGAGCAGTACTTC
CSVGILAGGPGEQYF
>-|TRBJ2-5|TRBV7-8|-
TGTGCCAGCAGCGTAGTAGACCTGGAACCCCTACTCCAAGAGACCCAGTACTTC
CASSVVDLEPLLQETQYF
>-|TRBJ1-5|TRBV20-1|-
TGCAGTGCCAGATTTCATTCGGGTAGCAATCAGCCCCAGCATTTT
CSARFHSGSNQPQHF
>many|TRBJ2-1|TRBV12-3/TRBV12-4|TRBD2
TGTGCCAGCAGGATGGGGACTAGCGGGTTCAATGAGCAGTTCTTC
CASRMGTSGFNEQFF
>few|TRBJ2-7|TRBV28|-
TGTGCCAGTCTAGGGTGGAGTCCCCTCGAGCAGTACTTC
CASLGWSPLEQYF
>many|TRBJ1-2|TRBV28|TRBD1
TGTGCCAGCACCCCCCCGGCCAGGGGGGAGCGTGGCTACACCTTC
CASTPPARGERGYTF
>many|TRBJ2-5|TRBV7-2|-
TGTGCCAGCAGCTTTCGTATTGAGACCCAGTACTTC
CASSFRIETQYF
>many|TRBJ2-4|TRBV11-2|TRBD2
TGTGCCAGCAGCTCCCGCCCCCTCGAGCGGGGGGCGTTGAACATTCAGTACTTC
CASSSRPLERGALNIQYF
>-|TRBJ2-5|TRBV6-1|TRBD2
TGTGCCAGCAGCACCCCGGTAGGGTTAGCGGGGCGGGAGACCCAGTACTTC
CASSTPVGLAGRETQYF